This T cell receptor (beta chain) comes out of a study of tumor-infiltrating lymphocytes in primary liver carcinoma. Co-extraction of RNA and DNA was performed on roughly 20-34 mg of unsorted bulk tissue. A remark on this clonotype: A read error may produce the germline difference seen at one junction end.

The template, around 520 ng total RNA, yielded TCR beta cDNA made with a constant-region primer. Three nested multiplex PCR rounds of slightly modified ARM-PCR generated TCR beta libraries. TCRdb analysed the multiplex PCR reads with MiXCR anew, one entry per CDR3 protein. Among 100,000 or so distinct CDR3 sequences listed, about two thirds were seen once. The receptor was derived from a woman in her sixties with primary liver carcinoma and hepatitis B virus infection. Sequences were obtained from liver tumor tissue from sampling region 2. Subset of the sample: tumor region T2, inferior pole.

The CDR3 loop is CASNARGYNEQFF. For the CDR3, the DNA is TGTGCCAGCAATGCCCGGGGCTACAACGAGCAGTTCTTC. V is TRBV11-3 and J is TRBJ2-1, with D possibly being TRBD1 or TRBD2 (5 bases each). The CDR3 length is 13 residues. Per the germline V gene, CDR1 is SGHNT and CDR2 is YENEEA.